This entry lists 9 T cell receptor beta chains sequenced from one sample in a study of cytomegalovirus exposure and HLA in healthy donors (dated by TCRdb to about 2017). Library generation was performed with the immunoSEQ multiplex PCR assay. For the multiplex PCR, a mixture combining 60 forward primers for TCR Vbeta segments and 13 reverse primers for TCR Jbeta segments was used. TCRdb stores this immuneACCESS table with in-frame sequences only. Part of the clones is absent; in the studies checked, under half of the shortfall reflects unresolved V genes, and no reason is known for the rest. This sample holds more than 95,000 clones; 50% to 65% were observed only once. The ten largest clones take up more than 8% of the sample. Sequenced material: PBMCs. These receptors were collected from a woman in her forties in good health and CMV-seropositive.

The CDR3: CASVSSGSMGNEQFF. Written as DNA, the CDR3 is TGTGCCAGCGTTTCTAGCGGGAGTATGGGCAATGAGCAGTTCTTC. The rearrangement links TRBV6-5 to TRBJ2-1; 10 bases map to TRBD2. Germline V lookup: CDR1 MNHEY, CDR2 SVGAGI. The CDR3 contains 15 residues. Trimming took 8 bases from V and 6 from J; bases not matched to a gene: 10.

This chain links TRBV18 with TRBJ1-1, with a possible D match to TRBD1 (6 bases). The CDR3 consists of 12 residues. Germline V gene lookup returns CDR1 KGHSH and CDR2 LQKENI. V was trimmed by 2 bases and J by 8 bases, leaving 9 bases between them. The CDR3 nucleotides read TGTGCCAGCTCACCAGGGACACGCGAAGCTTTCTTT. Protein sequence: CASSPGTREAFF.

As DNA, the CDR3 is TGTGCCAGCAGCCCGTCCGCGGACTGGCCCCGGGGAGCTTTCTTT. Translated, it gives CASSPSADWPRGAFF. V usage is TRBV2 and J usage is TRBJ1-1; D is unclear. CDR3 size: 15 residues. From germline, CDR1 is SNHLY and CDR2 FYNNEI. The V gene lost 6 bases and the J gene lost 10 bases, with 24 bases spanning the gap. The full variable domain, its missing parts supplied by reference TRBV2 and TRBJ1-1, is EPEVTQTPSHQVTQMGQEVILRCVPISNHLYFYWYRQILGQKVEFLVSFYNNEISEKSEIFDDQFSVERPDGSNFTLKIRSTKLEDSAMYFCASSPSADWPRGAFFGQGTRLTVV.

The V and J genes are TRBV5-1 and TRBJ2-1; TRBD2 might be the D (5 bases). CDR1 and CDR2 (germline): SGHRS, YFSETQ. This CDR3 has 13 residues. Trimming stripped 4 bases from V and 3 bases from J, with 8 bases between. In nucleotides, the CDR3 is TGCGCCAGCAGCCCCCGGGACTACAATGAGCAGTTCTTC. This translates into CASSPRDYNEQFF. Full variable domain (remainder filled in from reference TRBV5-1 and TRBJ2-1): KAGVTQTPRYLIKTRGQQVTLSCSPISGHRSVSWYQQTPGQGLQFLFEYFSETQRNKGNFPGRFSGRQFSNSRSEMNVSTLELGDSALYLCASSPRDYNEQFFGPGTRLTVL.

CDR3 nucleotide sequence: TGTGCCAGCAGTTACTCAAGGGACAGGGTGACCTACGAGCAGTACTTC. As protein: CASSYSRDRVTYEQYF. The chain uses TRBV6-5 and TRBJ2-5, with 9 bases identical to TRBD1. Judging by the DNA end, TRBJ2-7 fits better; the J call may be wrong. Germline assignment: CDR1 MNHEY and CDR2 SVGAGI. The CDR3 totals 16 residues.

There are a few counts of this clone. The genes are TRBV27 and TRBJ2-3, with 7 bases matching TRBD2. CDR3 length: 16 residues. Germline V gene lookup returns CDR1 MNHEY and CDR2 SMNVEV (reference sequence). After removal of 4 bases from V and 9 bases from J, the junction contained 16 bases not matched to a gene. The DNA of the CDR3 is TGTGCCAGCAGTTCGTTGGCGGGAGTGCCTTTAGGAACGCAGTATTTT. Amino acids: CASSSLAGVPLGTQYF.

This sequence joins TRBV29-1 and TRBJ2-6, with TRBD1 identical over 8 bases. CDR1 and CDR2 (germline): SQVTM, ANQGSEA. The CDR3 extends over 16 amino acids. V was clipped by 4 bases and J by 2 bases; unmatched bases: 7. The CDR3 protein is CSVAAGGPTGANVLTF. The CDR3 nucleotides read TGCAGCGTTGCGGCAGGGGGCCCCACTGGGGCCAACGTCCTGACTTTC.

This chain links TRBV21-1 with TRBJ2-3; TRBD2 is the table's D call and was not checked against the DNA. TRBV21-1 is assigned pseudogene status. The CDR3 length is 16 residues. CDR3 coding DNA: TGTGCCAGCAGCCAAAAGAGGCCTAGCTTAAGAGATACGCAGTATTTT. Protein sequence: CASSQKRPSLRDTQYF.

The chain couples TRBV28 to TRBJ2-7; TRBD2 agrees at 14 bases. The CDR3 spans 16 residues. V lost 4 bases to trimming and J lost 2 bases; unmatched junction nucleotides: 4. Germline values: CDR1 MDHEN, CDR2 SYDVKM. CDR3 nucleotides: TGTGCCAGCAGTTCGGGGACTAGCGGGGGCACCTACGAGCAGTACTTC. Translated: CASSSGTSGGTYEQYF.